The 30 T cell receptor beta chains given below trace back to one sample, sequenced in a study of shared clonotypes between healthy human individuals. Produced via immunoSEQ multiplex PCR; TCRdb's table is partial and in-frame only. The sample records around 2,000,000 clones, roughly 95% being singletons. CD8 cells regarded as naive lacked CD45RO, were positively chosen for CCR7, and omitted terminally differentiated effector memory CD45RA+ cells. The sample comprised naive CD8+ T cells sorted from blood. Every receptor here comes from a man younger than 30 in good health.

Points on this clone: The same CDR3 arises from other DNA sequences in this sample as well. The chain is built from TRBV9 and TRBJ2-3, with D uncertain. The CDR3 spans 15 residues. Deletions cut 0 bases from V and 0 bases from J, with 8 bases between. Germline assignment: CDR1 SGDLS and CDR2 YYNGEE. The CDR3 sequence: CASSVDGLSTDTQYF. The CDR3 DNA sequence: TGTGCCAGCAGCGTAGACGGGCTGAGCACAGATACGCAGTATTTT.

The V gene is TRBV27, the J gene TRBJ2-1; D is uncertain. Germline lookup yields CDR1 MNHEY and CDR2 SMNVEV (reference sequence). The CDR3 extends over 17 amino acids. V gave up 5 bases and J gave up 0 bases, with 17 bases separating them. This CDR3 reads CASSVSLGITSYNEQFF. The CDR3 nucleotides read TGTGCCAGCAGTGTTTCGTTAGGGATTACCTCCTACAATGAGCAGTTCTTC.

The gene calls are TRBV6-5 and TRBJ2-7; D perhaps matches TRBD1 (5 bases). Germline CDR1 is MNHEY and CDR2 is SVGAGI. The CDR3 spans 14 residues. Deletions cut 5 bases from V and 0 bases from J, with 11 bases between. CDR3 DNA sequence: TGTGCCAGCAGTGAACAGGTTCACTCCTACGAGCAGTACTTC. It translates to CASSEQVHSYEQYF.

V and J are TRBV7-3 and TRBJ2-3; TRBD2 matches 12 bases. Trimming removed 5 bases from V and 7 bases from J; junction bases left unmatched: 10. Germline CDR1 and CDR2: SGHTA and FQGTGA. The CDR3 totals 16 residues. CDR3: CASSPPGLAGLYTQYF. The CDR3 DNA reads TGTGCCAGCAGCCCACCGGGACTAGCGGGCTTATATACGCAGTATTTT. Full variable domain (remainder filled in from reference TRBV7-3 and TRBJ2-3): GAGVSQTPSNKVTEKGKYVELRCDPISGHTALYWYRQSLGQGPEFLIYFQGTGAADDSGLPNDRFFAVRPEGSVSTLKIQRTERGDSAVYLCASSPPGLAGLYTQYFGPGTRLTVL.

As for this clone: Additional DNA sequences in this sample encode the identical CDR3. The chain is built from TRBV7-9 and TRBJ2-1; D may be TRBD2 (6 bases). This CDR3 is 15 amino acids long. The germline V gene has CDR1 SEHNR and CDR2 FQNEAQ (reference sequence). The V gene lost 5 bases and the J gene lost 0 bases, with 11 bases spanning the gap. DNA of the CDR3: TGTGCCAGCAGCCCCGCCGGGGGCTCCTACAATGAGCAGTTCTTC. Translation gives CASSPAGGSYNEQFF.

The CDR3 DNA sequence: TGTGCCGGGCAGGGCTTCTCTGGAAACACCATATATTTT. This encodes CAGQGFSGNTIYF. The rearrangement joins TRBV30 to TRBJ1-3; perhaps TRBD1 as D (5 bases). The germline V gene encodes CDR1 GTSNPN and CDR2 SVGIG (reference sequence). V lost 8 bases, J lost 0 bases, and 11 bases lay in between. This CDR3 spans 13 amino acids.

This clone was found once. The rearrangement joins TRBV6-1 to TRBJ1-5; TRBD1 matches at 10 bases. Germline V gene data show CDR1 as MNHNS and CDR2 as SASEGT. This CDR3 has 15 amino acids. J lost 7 bases, V lost 5 bases, and 8 bases had no gene match. The CDR3 reads CASSSGTGEGQPQHF. CDR3 DNA: TGTGCCAGCAGTTCCGGGACAGGGGAAGGACAGCCCCAGCATTTT.

The chain couples TRBV6-5 to TRBJ2-7, with D possibly TRBD2 on 5 matching bases. From germline, CDR1 is MNHEY and CDR2 SVGAGI. V dropped 2 bases and J dropped 1 base, with 9 bases sitting between them. This CDR3 spans 14 amino acids. CDR3 sequence reads: CASSYDWESYEQYF. CDR3 DNA: TGTGCCAGCAGTTACGATTGGGAGTCCTACGAGCAGTACTTC.

J is TRBJ2-7 and V is TRBV19; 7 bases match TRBD1. Per the germline V gene, CDR1 is LNHDA and CDR2 is SQIVND (reference sequence). CDR3 size: 13 residues. The junction had 2 bases not matched to a gene; V was cut back by 3 bases and J by 3 bases. CDR3 coding DNA: TGTGCCAGTAGTATGGGACAGTTCTACGAGCAGTACTTC. It is translated as CASSMGQFYEQYF.

This chain links TRBV30 with TRBJ2-1; 7 bases agree with TRBD2. With V trimmed by 8 bases and J by 10 bases, 8 bases remained unmatched. CDR1 and CDR2 (germline): GTSNPN, SVGIG (reference sequence). This CDR3 region has 11 residues. The CDR3 nucleotides read TGTGCCGGGTGGACCGGGGGGGAGCAGTTCTTC. This translates into CAGWTGGEQFF.

This chain uses TRBV28 with TRBJ2-7; TRBD1 matches 10 bases. Germline V gives CDR1 MDHEN, CDR2 SYDVKM. Losses at the gene ends were 6 bases for V and 2 bases for J; bases not matched to a gene: 13. The length of the CDR3 is 17 residues. The CDR3 protein is CASSLPPGTGDPYEQYF. The CDR3, as DNA: TGTGCCAGCAGCCTTCCTCCCGGGACAGGGGACCCCTACGAGCAGTACTTC. The full variable domain, with the rest looked up from reference TRBV28 and TRBJ2-7, is DVKVTQSSRYLVKRTGEKVFLECVQDMDHENMFWYRQDPGLGLRLIYFSYDVKMKEKGDIPEGYSVSREKKERFSLILESASTNQTSMYLCASSLPPGTGDPYEQYFGPGTRLTVT.

The V and J genes are TRBV27 and TRBJ2-5; 7 bases map to TRBD1. J was trimmed by 4 bases and V by 6 bases; bases with no gene match: 11. This CDR3 region has 15 residues. Germline assignment: CDR1 MNHEY and CDR2 SMNVEV (reference sequence). CDR3 in amino acids: CASRLSPTGSETQYF. CDR3 in DNA: TGTGCCAGCAGACTTTCCCCGACAGGGTCAGAGACCCAGTACTTC.

This clone was detected only once. The chain links TRBV5-1 to TRBJ2-5; 9 bases align to TRBD2. CDR1 SGHRS and CDR2 YFSETQ come from the germline V gene. Trimming took 2 bases from V and 2 from J; bases not matched to a gene: 10. The CDR3 covers 17 residues. The CDR3 reads CASSFGIAGVLQETQYF. The CDR3 DNA is TGCGCCAGCAGCTTTGGGATAGCGGGGGTGTTACAAGAGACCCAGTACTTC.

The chain employs TRBV5-6 and TRBJ2-1; perhaps TRBD2 as D (5 bases). V was trimmed by 4 bases and J by 13 bases, leaving 12 bases between them. The CDR3 has 11 residues. CDR1 and CDR2 from the germline V gene are SGHDT and YYEEEE. The CDR3 DNA reads as TGTGCCAGCAGCGGAGGAGGTAGACAGTTCTTC. Residues: CASSGGGRQFF.

The chain recombines TRBV7-9 with TRBJ2-2; D is unresolved. CDR3 size: 14 residues. Deletions cut 8 bases from V and 0 bases from J, with 10 bases between. The germline CDR1 and CDR2 sequences are SEHNR and FQNEAQ (reference sequence). The CDR3 here is CASPPSANTGELFF. CDR3 nucleotide sequence: TGTGCCAGCCCCCCTTCCGCGAACACCGGGGAGCTGTTTTTT.

This clone has only one observation. Other DNA sequences in the sample encode the same CDR3. The V call is TRBV27, the J call TRBJ1-5, with 9 positions matching TRBD1. This CDR3 comprises 14 residues. Losses at the gene ends were 3 bases for V and 6 bases for J; bases not matched to a gene: 3. The germline V gene has CDR1 MNHEY and CDR2 SMNVEV (reference sequence). CDR3 sequence reads: CASSLTGGFQPQHF. The CDR3 DNA reads as TGTGCCAGCAGTTTGACAGGGGGATTTCAGCCCCAGCATTTT.

This sequence joins TRBV30 and TRBJ2-3, with D tentatively TRBD1 (5 bases). The CDR3 totals 17 residues. Trimming removed 0 bases from V and 1 base from J, with 17 bases in between. CDR1 is GTSNPN and CDR2 is SVGIG in the germline V gene (reference sequence). This CDR3 reads CAWSVLIGQGGTDTQYF. The CDR3 nucleotides are TGTGCCTGGAGTGTACTCATTGGGCAGGGCGGCACAGATACGCAGTATTTT.

This chain connects TRBV6-7 to TRBJ2-7, with D perhaps matching TRBD1 (6 bases). TRBV6-7 is given ORF status, its function remaining uncertain. The CDR3 totals 13 residues. The V and J ends lost 0 bases and 5 bases respectively, with 8 bases between them. The CDR3 DNA follows: TGTGCCAGCAGTTACTCCCACAGGGACGAGCAGTACTTC. Translating it yields CASSYSHRDEQYF.

The gene calls are TRBV7-8 and TRBJ2-2; D may be TRBD1 (6 bases). The CDR3 loop spans 15 amino acids. V was trimmed by 5 bases and J by 4 bases, leaving 14 bases between them. Germline V gives CDR1 SGHVS, CDR2 FQNEAQ. The CDR3 region is CASSPAGAATGELFF. The CDR3 coding sequence is TGTGCCAGCAGCCCCGCAGGGGCGGCCACCGGGGAGCTGTTTTTT. The variable domain in full, completed from reference TRBV7-8 and TRBJ2-2, reads GAGVSQSPRYKVAKRGQDVALRCDPISGHVSLFWYQQALGQGPEFLTYFQNEAQLDKSGLPSDRFFAERPEGSVSTLKIQRTQQEDSAVYLCASSPAGAATGELFFGEGSRLTVL.

V is TRBV11-2 and J is TRBJ2-3; D ambiguous. The CDR3 totals 14 residues. CDR1 and CDR2 from the germline V gene are SGHAT and FQNNGV. V was cut by 1 base and J by 2 bases, with 7 bases left in between. The CDR3 is CASSLGQLTDTQYF. In DNA form, the CDR3 reads TGTGCCAGCAGCTTAGGGCAGCTCACAGATACGCAGTATTTT.

This clone has a single count. The chain carries TRBV11-2 and TRBJ2-1, with D unclear. From germline, CDR1 is SGHAT and CDR2 FQNNGV. The CDR3 length is 14 residues. The V end was cut by 0 bases, the J end by 3 bases, with 6 bases between. The CDR3 protein is CASSLDPDYNEQFF. As DNA, the CDR3 is TGTGCCAGCAGCTTAGATCCCGACTACAATGAGCAGTTCTTC.

The table lists this clone with a count of one. The chain has TRBV4-2 and TRBJ1-1; 12 positions match TRBD1. The V and J ends lost 5 bases and 4 bases, in that order; junction bases with no gene match: 8. Germline CDR1 LGHNA, CDR2 YNFKEQ. The CDR3 is 16 amino acids. The CDR3 sequence: CASSEGTGGSGTEAFF. CDR3 sequence (DNA): TGTGCCAGCAGCGAAGGGACAGGGGGCTCTGGCACTGAAGCTTTCTTT.

This chain links TRBV7-2 with TRBJ1-1, with D perhaps TRBD1 (6 bases). The CDR3 length is 13 residues. Germline V gene lookup returns CDR1 SGHTA and CDR2 FQGNSA. Trimming pared 5 bases from V and 4 bases from J, leaving 11 bases between. CDR3 nucleotide sequence: TGTGCCAGCAGCAACCGGGACATCACTGAAGCTTTCTTT. Its translation: CASSNRDITEAFF. Full variable domain (missing parts from reference TRBV7-2 and TRBJ1-1): GAGVSQSPSNKVTEKGKDVELRCDPISGHTALYWYRQSLGQGLEFLIYFQGNSAPDKSGLPSDRFSAERTGGSVSTLTIQRTQQEDSAVYLCASSNRDITEAFFGQGTRLTVV.

The rearrangement joins TRBV11-2 to TRBJ2-7, with TRBD2 matching 13 bases. This CDR3 comprises 18 residues. V was pared by 4 bases and J by 6 bases, with 15 bases of the junction left unmatched. Looked up from germline, CDR1 is SGHAT and CDR2 is FQNNGV. The CDR3 DNA reads TGTGCCAGCAGCTCCCGCACCGGACTAGCGGGAGAATTAGGCGAGCAGTACTTC. Its translation: CASSSRTGLAGELGEQYF.

The chain recombines TRBV11-2 with TRBJ2-7; possible D gene TRBD1, 7 bases. Germline CDR1 is SGHAT and CDR2 is FQNNGV. The CDR3 sequence is 15 residues long. V lost 0 bases and J lost 4, with 13 bases in between. The CDR3 DNA sequence: TGTGCCAGCAGCTTAGAGGAGGGACAGTGGTACGAGCAGTACTTC. Translating it yields CASSLEEGQWYEQYF.

The rearrangement joins TRBV29-1 to TRBJ2-6, with D unresolved. Germline-derived CDR1 and CDR2 are SQVTM and ANQGSEA. The length of the CDR3 is 14 residues. V was cut by 4 bases and J by 0 bases, with 7 bases left in between. CDR3 region: CSVGEFSGANVLTF. CDR3 coding DNA: TGCAGCGTTGGTGAGTTCTCTGGGGCCAACGTCCTGACTTTC.

V usage is TRBV10-3 and J usage is TRBJ1-2, with 8 bases matching TRBD1. The V gene's germline CDR1 is ENHRY and CDR2 SYGVKD. Trimming cost V 6 bases and J 5 bases; bases outside gene matches: 8. This CDR3 comprises 14 residues. CDR3 region: CAIRQGQESYGYTF. The CDR3 DNA is TGTGCCATCAGACAGGGACAGGAAAGTTATGGCTACACCTTC.

The chain uses TRBV7-2 and TRBJ2-1, with a possible D match to TRBD2 (5 bases). Germline CDR1 reads SGHTA; CDR2 reads FQGNSA. The ends were cut back, 1 base at V and 0 bases at J, with 13 bases in the middle. This CDR3 has 17 residues. CDR3 DNA sequence: TGTGCCAGCAGCTTAGGGCCCTTGGCGGGCTCCTACAATGAGCAGTTCTTC. Translated: CASSLGPLAGSYNEQFF.

The V and J genes are TRBV10-1 and TRBJ2-3, with a tentative D call TRBD2 (6 bases). V lost 6 bases, J lost 5 bases, and 18 bases lay in between. The germline CDR1 and CDR2 sequences are WNHNN and SYGVQD (reference sequence). The CDR3 is made up of 15 amino acids. CDR3 bases: TGCGCCAGCAGCGCAGAGCCTAGCGAGGAAGATACGCAGTATTTT. It codes for CASSAEPSEEDTQYF.

The rearrangement links TRBV28 to TRBJ2-7; 7 nucleotides match TRBD1. Unmatched junction bases numbered 7, after V lost 7 bases and J lost 4 bases. Germline V gene lookup returns CDR1 MDHEN and CDR2 SYDVKM. The CDR3 has 13 residues. The CDR3 sequence is CASTLTGWYEQYF. The CDR3 nucleotides read TGTGCCAGCACCTTGACAGGGTGGTACGAGCAGTACTTC. Full variable domain (outside the CDR3, taken from reference TRBV28 and TRBJ2-7): DVKVTQSSRYLVKRTGEKVFLECVQDMDHENMFWYRQDPGLGLRLIYFSYDVKMKEKGDIPEGYSVSREKKERFSLILESASTNQTSMYLCASTLTGWYEQYFGPGTRLTVT.